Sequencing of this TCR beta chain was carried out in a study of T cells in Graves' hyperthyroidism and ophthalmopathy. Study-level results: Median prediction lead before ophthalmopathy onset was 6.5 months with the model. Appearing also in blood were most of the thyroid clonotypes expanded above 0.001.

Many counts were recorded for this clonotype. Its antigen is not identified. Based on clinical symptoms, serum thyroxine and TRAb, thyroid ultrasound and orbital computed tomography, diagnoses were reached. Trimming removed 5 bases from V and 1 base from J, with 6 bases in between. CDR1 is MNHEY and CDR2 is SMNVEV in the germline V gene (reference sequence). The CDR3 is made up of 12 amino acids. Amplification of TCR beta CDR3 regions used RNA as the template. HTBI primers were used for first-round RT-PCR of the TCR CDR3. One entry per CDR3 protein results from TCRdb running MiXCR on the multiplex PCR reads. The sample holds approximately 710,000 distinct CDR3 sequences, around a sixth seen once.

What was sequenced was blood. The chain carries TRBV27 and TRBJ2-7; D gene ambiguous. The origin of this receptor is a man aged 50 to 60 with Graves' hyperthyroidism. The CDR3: CASSHSSYEQYF. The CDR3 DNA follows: TGTGCCAGCAGTCACAGTTCCTACGAGCAGTACTTC.